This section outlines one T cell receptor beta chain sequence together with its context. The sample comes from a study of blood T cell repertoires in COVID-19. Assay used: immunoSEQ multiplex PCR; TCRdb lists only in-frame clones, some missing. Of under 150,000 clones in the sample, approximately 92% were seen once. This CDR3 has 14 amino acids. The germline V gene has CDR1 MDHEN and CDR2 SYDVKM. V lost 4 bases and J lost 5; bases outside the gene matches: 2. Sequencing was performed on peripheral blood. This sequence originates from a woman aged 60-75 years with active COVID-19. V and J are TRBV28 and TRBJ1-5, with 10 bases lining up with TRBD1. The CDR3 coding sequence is TGTGCCAGCAGTTCGACAGGGGGCCATCAGCCCCAGCATTTT. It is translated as CASSSTGGHQPQHF.